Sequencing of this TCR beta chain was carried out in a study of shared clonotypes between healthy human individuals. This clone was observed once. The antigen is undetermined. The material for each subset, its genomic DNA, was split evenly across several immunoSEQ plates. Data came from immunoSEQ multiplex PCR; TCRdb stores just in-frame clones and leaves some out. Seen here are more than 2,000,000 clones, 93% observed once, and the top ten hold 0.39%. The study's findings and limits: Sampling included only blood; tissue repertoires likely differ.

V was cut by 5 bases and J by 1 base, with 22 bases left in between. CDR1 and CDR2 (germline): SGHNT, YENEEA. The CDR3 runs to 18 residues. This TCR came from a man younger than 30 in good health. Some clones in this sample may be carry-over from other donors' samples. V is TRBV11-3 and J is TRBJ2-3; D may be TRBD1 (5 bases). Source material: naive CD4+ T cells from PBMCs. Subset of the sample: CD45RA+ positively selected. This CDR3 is CASSLGPGRDKGTDTQYF. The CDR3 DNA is TGTGCCAGCAGCCTAGGACCCGGCAGGGATAAGGGCACAGATACGCAGTATTTT.